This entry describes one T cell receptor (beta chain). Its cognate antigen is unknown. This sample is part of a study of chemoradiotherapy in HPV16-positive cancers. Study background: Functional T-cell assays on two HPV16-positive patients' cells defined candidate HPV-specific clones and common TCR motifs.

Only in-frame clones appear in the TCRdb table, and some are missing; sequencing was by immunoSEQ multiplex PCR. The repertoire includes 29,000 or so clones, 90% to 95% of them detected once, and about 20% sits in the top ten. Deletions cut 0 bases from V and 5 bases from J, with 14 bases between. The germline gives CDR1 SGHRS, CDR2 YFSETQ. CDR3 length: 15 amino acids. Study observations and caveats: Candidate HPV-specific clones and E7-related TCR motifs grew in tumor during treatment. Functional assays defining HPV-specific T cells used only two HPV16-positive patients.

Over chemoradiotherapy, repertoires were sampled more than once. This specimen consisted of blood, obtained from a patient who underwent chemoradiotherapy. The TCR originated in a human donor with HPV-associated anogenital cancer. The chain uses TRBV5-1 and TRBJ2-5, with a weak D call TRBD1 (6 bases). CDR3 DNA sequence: TGCGCCAGCAGCTTGGGACTGGGGGCCAGGGAGACCCAGTACTTC. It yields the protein CASSLGLGARETQYF.